This T cell receptor (beta chain) is from a study of preoperative IRX-2 immunotherapy in early breast cancer. CDR3 length equals 14 residues. Germline assignment: CDR1 MNHGY and CDR2 SAAAGT. V was shortened by 4 bases and J by 3 bases, with 12 bases between the two germline ends. Repertoires were generated with immunoSEQ multiplex PCR, while TCRdb's copy carries only in-frame clones and drops some. The sample lists fewer than 40,000 clones, 89% occurring once. The sample's treatment: preoperative locoregional IRX-2 cytokine immunotherapy. The sequences come from tumor tissue, collected after IRX-2 immunotherapy. This receptor was taken from a human donor with breast cancer. The gene calls are TRBV6-8 and TRBJ1-2; weak D call: TRBD1 (6 bases). The CDR3 protein is CASSFTGSHYGYTF. The CDR3 DNA is TGTGCCAGCAGTTTCACAGGGTCCCACTATGGCTACACCTTC.